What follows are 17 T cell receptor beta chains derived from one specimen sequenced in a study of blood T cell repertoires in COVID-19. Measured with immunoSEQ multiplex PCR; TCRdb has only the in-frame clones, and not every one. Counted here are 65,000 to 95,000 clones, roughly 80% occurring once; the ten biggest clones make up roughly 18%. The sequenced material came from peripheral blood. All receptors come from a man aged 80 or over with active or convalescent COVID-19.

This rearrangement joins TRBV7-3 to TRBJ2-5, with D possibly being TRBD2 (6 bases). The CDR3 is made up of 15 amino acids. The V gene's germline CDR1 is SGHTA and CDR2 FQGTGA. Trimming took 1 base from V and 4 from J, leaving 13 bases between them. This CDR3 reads CASSLNGGAGETQYF. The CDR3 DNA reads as TGTGCCAGCAGCTTAAACGGGGGAGCCGGAGAGACCCAGTACTTC. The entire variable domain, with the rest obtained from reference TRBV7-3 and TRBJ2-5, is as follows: GAGVSQTPSNKVTEKGKYVELRCDPISGHTALYWYRQSLGQGPEFLIYFQGTGAADDSGLPNDRFFAVRPEGSVSTLKIQRTERGDSAVYLCASSLNGGAGETQYFGPGTRLLVL.

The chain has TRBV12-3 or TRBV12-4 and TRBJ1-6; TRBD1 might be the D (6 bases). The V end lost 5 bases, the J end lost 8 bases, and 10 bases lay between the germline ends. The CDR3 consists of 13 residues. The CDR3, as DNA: TGTGCCAGCAGTGAGAACAGGGATTCACCCCTCCACTTT. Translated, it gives CASSENRDSPLHF.

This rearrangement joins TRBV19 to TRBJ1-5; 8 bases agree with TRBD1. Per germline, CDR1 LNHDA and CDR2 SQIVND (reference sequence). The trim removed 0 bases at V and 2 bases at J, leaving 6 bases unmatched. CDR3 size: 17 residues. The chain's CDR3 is CASSIDQGAPGNQPQHF. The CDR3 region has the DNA TGTGCCAGTAGTATAGACCAGGGGGCGCCCGGCAATCAGCCCCAGCATTTT.

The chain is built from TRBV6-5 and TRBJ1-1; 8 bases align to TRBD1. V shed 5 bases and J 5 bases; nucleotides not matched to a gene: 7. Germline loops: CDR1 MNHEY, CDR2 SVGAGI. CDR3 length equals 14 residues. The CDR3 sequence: CASSRDRGRTEAFF. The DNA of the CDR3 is TGTGCCAGCAGTCGCGACAGGGGTCGGACTGAAGCTTTCTTT.

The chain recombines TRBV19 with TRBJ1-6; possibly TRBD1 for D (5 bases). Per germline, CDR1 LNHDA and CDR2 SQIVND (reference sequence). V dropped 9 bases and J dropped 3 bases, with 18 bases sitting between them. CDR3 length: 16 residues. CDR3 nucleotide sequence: TGTGCCAGCCAACGGGGGGGGTCTGGCTATAATTCACCCCTCCACTTT. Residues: CASQRGGSGYNSPLHF.

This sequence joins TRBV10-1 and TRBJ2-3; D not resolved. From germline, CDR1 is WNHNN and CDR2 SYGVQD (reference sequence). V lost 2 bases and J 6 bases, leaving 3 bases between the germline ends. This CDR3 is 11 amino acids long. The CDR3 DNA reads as TGCGCCAGCAGTGAGCGGGATACGCAGTATTTT. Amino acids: CASSERDTQYF.

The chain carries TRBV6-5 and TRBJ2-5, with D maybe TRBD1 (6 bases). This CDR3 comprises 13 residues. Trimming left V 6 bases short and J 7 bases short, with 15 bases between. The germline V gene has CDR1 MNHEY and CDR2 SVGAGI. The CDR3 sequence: CASRATGRWTQYF. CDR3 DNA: TGTGCCAGCAGGGCGACAGGTCGTTGGACCCAGTACTTC.

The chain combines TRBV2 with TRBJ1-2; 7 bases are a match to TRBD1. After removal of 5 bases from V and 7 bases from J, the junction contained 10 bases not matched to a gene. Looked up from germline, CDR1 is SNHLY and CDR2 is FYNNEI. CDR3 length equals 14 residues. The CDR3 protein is CASSPRGSGLGYTF. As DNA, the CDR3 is TGTGCCAGCAGTCCCAGGGGGTCAGGTCTTGGCTACACCTTC.

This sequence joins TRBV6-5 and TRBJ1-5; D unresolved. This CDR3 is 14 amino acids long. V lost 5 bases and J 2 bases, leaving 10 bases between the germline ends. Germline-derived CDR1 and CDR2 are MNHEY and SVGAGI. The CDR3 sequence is CASSRDNGNQPQHF. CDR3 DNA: TGTGCCAGCAGTCGAGACAACGGCAATCAGCCCCAGCATTTT.

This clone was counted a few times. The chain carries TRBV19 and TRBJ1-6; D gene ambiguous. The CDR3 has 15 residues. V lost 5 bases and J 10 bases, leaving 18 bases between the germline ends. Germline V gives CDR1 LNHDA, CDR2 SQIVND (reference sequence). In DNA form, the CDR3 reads TGTGCCAGTAGTCCCGAGACGGGGAGGCAATCACCCCTCCACTTT. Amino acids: CASSPETGRQSPLHF.

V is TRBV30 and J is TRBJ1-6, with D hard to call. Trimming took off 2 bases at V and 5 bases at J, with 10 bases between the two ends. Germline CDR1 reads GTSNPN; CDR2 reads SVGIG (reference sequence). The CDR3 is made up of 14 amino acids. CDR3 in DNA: TGTGCCTGGAGTAAACAGACCAATAATTCACCCCTCCACTTT. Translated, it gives CAWSKQTNNSPLHF.

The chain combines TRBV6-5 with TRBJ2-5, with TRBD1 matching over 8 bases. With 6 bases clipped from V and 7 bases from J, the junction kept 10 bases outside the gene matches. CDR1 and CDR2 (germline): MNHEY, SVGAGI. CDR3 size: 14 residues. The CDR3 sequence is CASRETGAWATQYF. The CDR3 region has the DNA TGTGCCAGCAGAGAGACAGGGGCCTGGGCGACCCAGTACTTC.

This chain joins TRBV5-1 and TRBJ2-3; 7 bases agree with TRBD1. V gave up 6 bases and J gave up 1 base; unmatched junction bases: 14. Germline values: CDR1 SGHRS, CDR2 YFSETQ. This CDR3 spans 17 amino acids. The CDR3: CASNNRPEGAGTDTQYF. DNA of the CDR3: TGCGCCAGCAATAACCGACCAGAGGGGGCCGGCACAGATACGCAGTATTTT. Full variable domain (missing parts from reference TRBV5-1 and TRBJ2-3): KAGVTQTPRYLIKTRGQQVTLSCSPISGHRSVSWYQQTPGQGLQFLFEYFSETQRNKGNFPGRFSGRQFSNSRSEMNVSTLELGDSALYLCASNNRPEGAGTDTQYFGPGTRLTVL.

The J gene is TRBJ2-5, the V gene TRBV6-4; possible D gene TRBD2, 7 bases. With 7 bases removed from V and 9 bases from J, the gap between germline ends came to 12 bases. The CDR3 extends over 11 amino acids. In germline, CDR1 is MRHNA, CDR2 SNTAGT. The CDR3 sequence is CASTGRGSQYF. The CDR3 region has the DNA TGTGCCAGCACGGGGAGGGGGTCCCAGTACTTC.

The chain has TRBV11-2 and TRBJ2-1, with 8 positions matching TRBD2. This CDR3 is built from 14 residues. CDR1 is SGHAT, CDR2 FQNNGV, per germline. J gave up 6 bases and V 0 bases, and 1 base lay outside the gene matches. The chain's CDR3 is CASSLDAGGNEQFF. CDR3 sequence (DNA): TGTGCCAGCAGCTTAGATGCGGGAGGCAATGAGCAGTTCTTC. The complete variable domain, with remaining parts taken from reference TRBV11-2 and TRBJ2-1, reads EAGVAQSPRYKIIEKRQSVAFWCNPISGHATLYWYQQILGQGPKLLIQFQNNGVVDDSQLPKDRFSAERLKGVDSTLKIQPAKLEDSAVYLCASSLDAGGNEQFFGPGTRLTVL.

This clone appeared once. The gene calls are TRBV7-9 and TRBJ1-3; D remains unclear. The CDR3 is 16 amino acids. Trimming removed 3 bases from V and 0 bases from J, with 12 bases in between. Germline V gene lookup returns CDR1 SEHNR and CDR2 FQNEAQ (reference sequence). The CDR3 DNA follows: TGTGCCAGCAGCTTTCTGATTTCCAGCTCTGGAAACACCATATATTTT. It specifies CASSFLISSSGNTIYF.

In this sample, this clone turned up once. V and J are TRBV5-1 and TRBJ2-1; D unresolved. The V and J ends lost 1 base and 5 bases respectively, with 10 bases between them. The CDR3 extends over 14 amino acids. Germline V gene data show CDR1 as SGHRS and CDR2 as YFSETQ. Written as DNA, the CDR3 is TGCGCCAGCAGCTTGCTCCCAGAAAACAATGAGCAGTTCTTC. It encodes CASSLLPENNEQFF.